A single T cell receptor (beta chain) is shown here with its context. Its specificity is not known. Trimming left V 1 base short and J 6 bases short, with 6 bases between. Per the germline V gene, CDR1 is SGHAT and CDR2 is FQNNGV. This CDR3 is built from 13 residues. Method: immunoSEQ multiplex PCR; TCRdb's copy keeps in-frame clones and lacks some. Among roughly 6,100 clones listed, roughly 80% were seen once. These data originate in a study of immune evolution from preneoplasia to lung adenocarcinoma. General observations from the study: Normal lung had the highest top T cell clone frequencies. Clonality was highest in normal lung, lower in later-stage lesions apparently.

Sequenced input: FFPE adjacent normal lung tissue. The clonotype comes from a donor aged 70 or over with lung adenocarcinoma. V and J are TRBV11-2 and TRBJ2-2; no firm D call. Here the CDR3 reads CASSLGMAGELFF. CDR3 DNA sequence: TGTGCCAGCAGCTTAGGAATGGCCGGGGAGCTGTTTTTT.